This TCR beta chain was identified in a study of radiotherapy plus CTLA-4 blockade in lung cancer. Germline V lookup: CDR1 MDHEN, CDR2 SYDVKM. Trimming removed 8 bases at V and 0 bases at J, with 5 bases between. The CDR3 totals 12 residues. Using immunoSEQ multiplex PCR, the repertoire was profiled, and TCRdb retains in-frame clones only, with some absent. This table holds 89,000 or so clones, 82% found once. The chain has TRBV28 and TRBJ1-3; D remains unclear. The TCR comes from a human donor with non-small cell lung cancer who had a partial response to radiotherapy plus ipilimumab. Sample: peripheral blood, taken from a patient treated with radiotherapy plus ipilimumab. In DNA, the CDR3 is TGTGCCAGCCTTAACTCTGGAAACACCATATATTTT. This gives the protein CASLNSGNTIYF.